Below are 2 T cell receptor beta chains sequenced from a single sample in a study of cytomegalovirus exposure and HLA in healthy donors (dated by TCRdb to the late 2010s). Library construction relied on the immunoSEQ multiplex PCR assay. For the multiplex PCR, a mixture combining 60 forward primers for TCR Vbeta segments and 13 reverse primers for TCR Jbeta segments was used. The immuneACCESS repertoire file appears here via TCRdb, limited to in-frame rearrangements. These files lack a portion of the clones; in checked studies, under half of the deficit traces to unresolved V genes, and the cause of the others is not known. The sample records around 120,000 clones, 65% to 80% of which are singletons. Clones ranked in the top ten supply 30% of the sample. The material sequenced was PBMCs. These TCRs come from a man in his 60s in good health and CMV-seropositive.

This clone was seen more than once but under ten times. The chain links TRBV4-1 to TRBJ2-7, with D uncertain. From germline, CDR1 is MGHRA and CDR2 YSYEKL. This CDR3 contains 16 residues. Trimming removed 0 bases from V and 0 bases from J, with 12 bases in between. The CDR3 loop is CASSQDTFQASYEQYF. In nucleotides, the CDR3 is TGCGCCAGCAGCCAAGATACCTTCCAGGCCTCCTACGAGCAGTACTTC.

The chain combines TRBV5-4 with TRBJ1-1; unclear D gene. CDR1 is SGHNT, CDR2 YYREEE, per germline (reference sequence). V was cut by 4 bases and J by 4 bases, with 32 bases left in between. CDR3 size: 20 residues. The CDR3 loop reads CASSRLLKQIFYRVGTEAFF. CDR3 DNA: TGTGCCAGCAGCCGACTACTAAAACAGATCTTTTATAGGGTCGGCACTGAAGCTTTCTTT.